This T cell receptor beta chain was sequenced for a study of OX40 agonist ivuxolimab in advanced cancers. Study in general: Antecedent anti-PD-1, anti-PD-L1 or anti-CTLA-4 therapy was permissible, with about 40% having received some. One hepatocellular carcinoma and a couple of cutaneous melanoma patients partially responded.

Trimming cost V 0 bases and J 4 bases; bases outside gene matches: 12. Germline loops: CDR1 SGHNT, CDR2 YENEEA. The CDR3 loop spans 17 amino acids. Sequencing was performed with immunoSEQ multiplex PCR; in TCRdb, only in-frame clones are kept and a portion is missing. This table holds some 77,000 clones, about 86% found once. As to this clone: The antigen is not known.

Regarding the study as a whole: At doses 0.1 to 3.0 mg/kg, CD4+ and CD8+ clones expanded.

The investigators sampled blood at baseline, at cycle 4 day 1, and at cycle 7 day 1. Sequencing used CD4+ or CD8+ T cells sorted from blood, obtained in a trial of the OX40 agonist ivuxolimab. The sequence was collected from an adult with an advanced solid tumor such as melanoma, head and neck, liver or kidney cancer. The rearrangement uses TRBV11-3 and TRBJ2-7; TRBD1 aligns across 7 bases. CDR3 loop: CASSLDEGTVANYEQYF. In DNA form, the CDR3 reads TGTGCCAGCAGCTTAGATGAGGGGACAGTAGCTAATTACGAGCAGTACTTC.